A single sample is the source of the 13 T cell receptor beta chains below, sequenced in a study of cytomegalovirus exposure and HLA in healthy donors (TCRdb year 2017). The receptor library was made with the immunoSEQ multiplex PCR assay. For the multiplex PCR, a mixture combining 60 forward primers for TCR Vbeta segments and 13 reverse primers for TCR Jbeta segments was used. Imported from immuneACCESS, the table was reduced by TCRdb to in-frame sequences with V and J called. These copies leave out some clones; in studies compared against another copy, an unresolved V gene accounts for under half, and the cause of the remainder is not known. A total of 95,000 to 150,000 clones appear in this sample, over 60% of them only once. The top ten constitute 3.7% of the sample. The sequencing input was PBMCs. The receptors were sampled from a human donor in good health.

V and J are TRBV5-6 and TRBJ2-7; TRBD1 matches at 9 bases. The V gene end was trimmed by 4 bases and the J gene end by 0 bases; junction bases not matched to a gene: 5. The germline V gene has CDR1 SGHDT and CDR2 YYEEEE. There are 15 residues in the CDR3. The CDR3 nucleotides read TGTGCCAGCAGCGCCGGGACAGGGAGCTCCTACGAGCAGTACTTC. Amino acids: CASSAGTGSSYEQYF.

CDR3 loop: CAGASGSASKNIQYF. The CDR3 bases are TGTGCCGGGGCGAGCGGGAGCGCTAGCAAAAACATTCAGTACTTC. The rearrangement links TRBV28 to TRBJ2-4; TRBD2 aligns across 8 bases. With 11 bases clipped from V and 3 bases from J, the junction kept 12 bases outside the gene matches. CDR1 and CDR2 (germline): MDHEN, SYDVKM. CDR3 length: 15 amino acids.

The gene calls are TRBV4-1 and TRBJ2-5; possible D gene TRBD2, 6 bases. V gave up 8 bases and J gave up 2 bases, with 24 bases separating them. The CDR3 extends over 17 amino acids. Germline values: CDR1 MGHRA, CDR2 YSYEKL. CDR3 nucleotides: TGCGCCAGCGCGCGTGGTGGTGGCGGCGGGGATCAAGAGACCCAGTACTTC. Translated: CASARGGGGGDQETQYF.

The chain employs TRBV14 and TRBJ2-1; possible D gene TRBD2, 5 bases. V lost 0 bases to trimming and J lost 8 bases, with 14 bases between them. Germline-derived CDR1 and CDR2 are SGHDN and FVKESK. This CDR3 has 15 amino acids. CDR3: CASSQDVTGWDEQFF. The CDR3 DNA sequence: TGTGCCAGCAGCCAAGATGTAACGGGATGGGATGAGCAGTTCTTC.

The V gene is TRBV2, the J gene TRBJ2-1; TRBD1 might be the D (6 bases). The length of the CDR3 is 15 residues. Between the trimmed V and J ends, which lost 6 bases and 9 bases, there was a span of 21 bases. Germline CDR1 reads SNHLY; CDR2 reads FYNNEI. The CDR3 protein is CASSPLLTGPLEQFF. The CDR3, as DNA: TGTGCCAGCAGCCCCCTCCTCACAGGGCCCCTTGAGCAGTTCTTC.

The gene calls are TRBV28 and TRBJ1-2, with 7 bases that match TRBD1. CDR3 length equals 12 residues. Per germline, CDR1 MDHEN and CDR2 SYDVKM. With V trimmed by 5 bases and J by 8 bases, 5 bases remained unmatched. The CDR3 bases are TGTGCCAGCAGTCGGGGACAGCCCGGCTACACCTTC. It encodes CASSRGQPGYTF.

The V gene is TRBV6-1, the J gene TRBJ2-7, with TRBD2 identical over 8 bases. Germline CDR1 MNHNS, CDR2 SASEGT. This CDR3 is 14 amino acids long. V shed 8 bases and J 1 base; nucleotides not matched to a gene: 7. The CDR3 loop reads CASAAAGGSYEQYF. The CDR3 coding sequence is TGTGCCAGCGCGGCGGCGGGAGGTTCCTACGAGCAGTACTTC.

This chain joins TRBV2 and TRBJ1-4, with 9 bases matching TRBD1. CDR1 is SNHLY and CDR2 is FYNNEI in the germline V gene. CDR3 length: 15 residues. The J segment lost 0 bases and the V segment lost 11 bases, leaving 7 bases of the junction unmatched. CDR3 nucleotide sequence: TGTGCCTGGGGGACAGGGAGTGCAACTAATGAAAAACTGTTTTTT. It yields the protein CAWGTGSATNEKLFF.

The V gene is TRBV27, the J gene TRBJ2-3, with 12 positions matching TRBD2. Trimming at V came to 3 bases and at J to 2 bases, leaving 3 bases not matched to a gene. Germline V lookup: CDR1 MNHEY, CDR2 SMNVEV (reference sequence). CDR3 length: 16 amino acids. CDR3 sequence: CASSFRTSGITDTQYF. CDR3 sequence (DNA): TGTGCCAGCAGTTTCCGGACTAGCGGGATCACAGATACGCAGTATTTT.

This clone showed up just a few times. This chain connects TRBV10-1 to TRBJ2-7; D is possibly TRBD2 (6 bases). The CDR3 has 16 residues. Per germline, CDR1 WNHNN and CDR2 SYGVQD (reference sequence). Trimming took 3 bases from V and 6 from J, leaving 21 bases between them. Here the CDR3 reads CASSDGPGRGAGEQYF. The CDR3 DNA sequence: TGCGCCAGCAGTGACGGCCCGGGGCGGGGTGCAGGCGAGCAGTACTTC.

The chain joins TRBV18 to TRBJ2-2; D unclear. The V gene lost 5 bases and the J gene lost 0 bases, with 28 bases spanning the gap. The germline V gene has CDR1 KGHSH and CDR2 LQKENI. This CDR3 contains 21 residues. CDR3 bases: TGTGCCAGCTCATCCATACCCTCGATTCGCGAAGTACGGGCGAACACCGGGGAGCTGTTTTTT. It translates to CASSSIPSIREVRANTGELFF.

Turning to this clone: Within the sample, other DNA sequences also encode this same CDR3. V and J are TRBV6-5 and TRBJ2-7; TRBD1 might be the D (6 bases). The CDR3 runs 15 residues. Trimming removed 0 bases from V and 3 bases from J, with 12 bases in between. Germline CDR1 and CDR2: MNHEY and SVGAGI. The CDR3 DNA is TGTGCCAGCAGTTACTCCGGCAGGGGAAGCTACGAGCAGTACTTC. Residues: CASSYSGRGSYEQYF.

The chain combines TRBV19 with TRBJ2-7; TRBD2 matches 12 bases. The V and J ends lost 3 bases and 1 base, in that order; junction bases with no gene match: 1. CDR1 and CDR2 (germline): LNHDA, SQIVND (reference sequence). The length of the CDR3 is 15 residues. The DNA of the CDR3 is TGTGCCAGTAGTATGACTAGCGGGAGTTCCTACGAGCAGTACTTC. Translated, it gives CASSMTSGSSYEQYF. Filled out from reference TRBV19 and TRBJ2-7, the complete variable domain reads DGGITQSPKYLFRKEGQNVTLSCEQNLNHDAMYWYRQDPGQGLRLIYYSQIVNDFQKGDIAEGYSVSREKKESFPLTVTSAQKNPTAFYLCASSMTSGSSYEQYFGPGTRLTVT.